This T cell receptor (beta chain) was sequenced for a study of cytomegalovirus exposure and HLA in healthy donors. This clone was seen a single time. PCR amplification relied on 60 Vbeta primers (plus 13 Jbeta primers). Repertoires were generated with immunoSEQ multiplex PCR, while TCRdb's copy carries only in-frame clones and drops some. The data show about 110,000 clones, about four fifths seen once. V was trimmed by 3 bases and J by 8 bases, leaving 9 bases between them. CDR3 length: 12 residues. CDR1 and CDR2 from the germline V gene are KGHSH and LQKENI. This clonotype originated in a woman between 45 and 65 years old in good health and CMV-seropositive. The material sequenced was PBMCs. The rearrangement uses TRBV18 and TRBJ2-3; D call uncertain. DNA for the CDR3: TGTGCCAGCTCACCCGAGCAAGCTACGCAGTATTTT. This codes for CASSPEQATQYF. The whole variable domain, filled in from reference TRBV18 and TRBJ2-3, reads NAGVMQNPRHLVRRRGQEARLRCSPMKGHSHVYWYRQLPEEGLKFMVYLQKENIIDESGMPKERFSAEFPKEGPSILRIQQVVRGDSAAYFCASSPEQATQYFGPGTRLTVL.